The 28 T cell receptor beta chains below were found in one sample sequenced in a study of graft-versus-host responses after intestinal transplantation. The antigens these receptors bind are not known. Profiled with immunoSEQ multiplex PCR; TCRdb holds only in-frame clones, not every one. The sample lists about 84,000 clones, under 95% seen once, with 0.35% in the top ten. The specimen comprised unstimulated CD4+ T cells sorted from spleen or lymph node cells, sampled before transplant. These receptors came from a human donor who was the organ donor for an intestinal transplant.

This clone was observed a few times. The CDR3 here is CASSNSYEQYF. As DNA, the CDR3 is TGTGCCAGCAGTAACAGCTACGAGCAGTACTTC. The rearrangement uses TRBV2 and TRBJ2-7; D call uncertain. Trimming stripped 5 bases from V and 3 bases from J, with 5 bases between. Germline V gene data show CDR1 as SNHLY and CDR2 as FYNNEI. There are 11 residues in the CDR3.

In its sample, this clone was seen a few times. This rearrangement joins TRBV2 to TRBJ2-4; tentative D call: TRBD1 (6 bases). Trimming shortened V by 4 bases and J by 8 bases, and 12 bases separated the two germline ends. Germline CDR1 SNHLY, CDR2 FYNNEI. The CDR3 runs 13 residues. CDR3 nucleotides: TGTGCCAGCAGTGTACAGGGATTGGACATTCAGTACTTC. It yields the protein CASSVQGLDIQYF.

The chain carries TRBV5-1 and TRBJ2-1; D is possibly TRBD1 (6 bases). The CDR3 spans 14 residues. The germline CDR1 and CDR2 sequences are SGHRS and YFSETQ. V lost 4 bases and J 5 bases, leaving 13 bases between the germline ends. The CDR3 spells CASSPWTADNEQFF. As DNA, the CDR3 is TGCGCCAGCAGCCCTTGGACAGCTGACAATGAGCAGTTCTTC.

The rearrangement joins TRBV7-8 to TRBJ2-1, with a tentative D call TRBD2 (6 bases). The CDR3 runs to 16 residues. V dropped 1 base and J dropped 3 bases, with 13 bases sitting between them. Looked up from germline, CDR1 is SGHVS and CDR2 is FQNEAQ. CDR3 amino acids: CASSLVLGRGYNEQFF. The CDR3 DNA reads as TGTGCCAGCAGCTTAGTTTTAGGGCGGGGCTACAATGAGCAGTTCTTC.

The genes are TRBV27 and TRBJ1-4; perhaps TRBD1 as D (6 bases). From germline, CDR1 is MNHEY and CDR2 SMNVEV (reference sequence). Trimming shortened V by 5 bases and J by 0 bases, and 10 bases separated the two germline ends. This CDR3 contains 15 residues. CDR3 coding DNA: TGTGCCAGCAGTACCCGACAGGCAACTAATGAAAAACTGTTTTTT. Protein product: CASSTRQATNEKLFF.

This clone showed up just once. The chain links TRBV18 to TRBJ1-1; D is uncertain. CDR3 length equals 11 residues. V lost 3 bases to trimming and J lost 11 bases, with 10 bases between them. Germline V CDR1 and CDR2: KGHSH, LQKENI. The CDR3, as DNA: TGTGCCAGCTCACCCGGGCCGGGGGCTTTCTTT. Translating it yields CASSPGPGAFF.

The V and J genes are TRBV11-2 and TRBJ2-5; 12 bases line up with TRBD2. The germline CDR1 and CDR2 sequences are SGHAT and FQNNGV. The CDR3 totals 16 residues. After removal of 3 bases from V and 5 bases from J, the junction contained 7 bases not matched to a gene. The CDR3 DNA is TGTGCCAGCAGCTTTCTAGCGGGGGGGCCTCCTGAGACCCAGTACTTC. This gives the protein CASSFLAGGPPETQYF. Supplemented by reference TRBV11-2 and TRBJ2-5, the full variable domain reads EAGVAQSPRYKIIEKRQSVAFWCNPISGHATLYWYQQILGQGPKLLIQFQNNGVVDDSQLPKDRFSAERLKGVDSTLKIQPAKLEDSAVYLCASSFLAGGPPETQYFGPGTRLLVL.

A few counts support this clone. The chain carries TRBV5-6 and TRBJ2-4; 10 bases are shared with TRBD2. Looked up from germline, CDR1 is SGHDT and CDR2 is YYEEEE. The CDR3 loop spans 16 amino acids. Trimming took 4 bases from V and 4 from J; bases not matched to a gene: 8. CDR3 DNA: TGTGCCAGCAGCATAAGGACTAGCGGAGAGAAAAACATTCAGTACTTC. Translating gives CASSIRTSGEKNIQYF. Drawing the rest from reference TRBV5-6 and TRBJ2-4, the complete variable domain is DAGVTQSPTHLIKTRGQQVTLRCSPKSGHDTVSWYQQALGQGPQFIFQYYEEEERQRGNFPDRFSGHQFPNYSSELNVNALLLGDSALYLCASSIRTSGEKNIQYFGAGTRLSVL.

This chain joins TRBV7-2 and TRBJ2-2; D gene uncertain. The CDR3 runs 13 residues. The germline V and J ends were trimmed by 4 bases and 6 bases, with 9 bases remaining between them. Germline lookup yields CDR1 SGHTA and CDR2 FQGNSA. CDR3 coding DNA: TGTGCCAGCAGCTCCTATTCCCCCGGGGAGCTGTTTTTT. Residues: CASSSYSPGELFF.

J is TRBJ2-3 and V is TRBV5-1, with 10 nucleotides matching TRBD2. The V gene's germline CDR1 is SGHRS and CDR2 YFSETQ. CDR3 size: 15 residues. J lost 15 bases, V lost 1 base, and 14 bases had no gene match. CDR3 residues: CASSLLEAGGAQAYF. The CDR3, as DNA: TGCGCCAGCAGCTTGCTGGAAGCGGGAGGGGCACAGGCCTATTTT.

As for this clone: This CDR3 is also generated by other DNA sequences in the sample. The chain joins TRBV10-1 to TRBJ1-2, with 9 nucleotides matching TRBD1. The CDR3 is 15 residues long. V lost 5 bases and J lost 7; bases outside the gene matches: 11. Germline V CDR1 and CDR2: WNHNN, SYGVQD (reference sequence). As DNA, the CDR3 is TGCGCCAGCAGTCCCGGGACAGGGCGAGGAAGTGGCTACACCTTC. Its translation: CASSPGTGRGSGYTF.

The table lists this clone with a count of one. The chain carries TRBV19 and TRBJ1-5, with TRBD1 as a possible D gene (6 bases). CDR3 size: 11 residues. V gave up 3 bases and J gave up 13 bases, with 10 bases separating them. CDR1 LNHDA and CDR2 SQIVND come from the germline V gene (reference sequence). The CDR3 nucleotides are TGTGCCAGTAGTATGACAGGACCTCAGCATTTT. This translates into CASSMTGPQHF.

The V and J genes are TRBV18 and TRBJ2-7, with D possibly matching TRBD1 (6 bases). Germline V gene lookup returns CDR1 KGHSH and CDR2 LQKENI. This CDR3 spans 13 amino acids. V gave up 5 bases and J gave up 2 bases, with 10 bases separating them. Written as DNA, the CDR3 is TGTGCCAGCTCAAGGACAGAGACCTACGAGCAGTACTTC. Protein: CASSRTETYEQYF. The complete variable domain, with remaining parts taken from reference TRBV18 and TRBJ2-7, reads NAGVMQNPRHLVRRRGQEARLRCSPMKGHSHVYWYRQLPEEGLKFMVYLQKENIIDESGMPKERFSAEFPKEGPSILRIQQVVRGDSAAYFCASSRTETYEQYFGPGTRLTVT.

The chain uses TRBV6-1 and TRBJ1-1, with 9 bases matching TRBD1. Germline V gives CDR1 MNHNS, CDR2 SASEGT. This CDR3 is 14 amino acids long. The junction had 9 bases not matched to a gene; V was cut back by 6 bases and J by 7 bases. The CDR3 sequence is CASRKTGGQYEAFF. Here the CDR3 DNA reads TGTGCCAGCAGAAAGACAGGGGGGCAGTATGAAGCTTTCTTT.

The genes are TRBV7-9 and TRBJ2-3, with 9 bases matching TRBD2. This CDR3 comprises 18 residues. Germline loops: CDR1 SEHNR, CDR2 FQNEAQ (reference sequence). J lost 1 base, V lost 5 bases, and 13 bases had no gene match. The CDR3 loop reads CASSPGTSSTQGTDTQYF. CDR3 DNA sequence: TGTGCCAGCAGCCCCGGGACTAGCTCCACTCAAGGCACAGATACGCAGTATTTT. The variable domain in full, completed from reference TRBV7-9 and TRBJ2-3, reads DTGVSQNPRHKITKRGQNVTFRCDPISEHNRLYWYRQTLGQGPEFLTYFQNEAQLEKSRLLSDRFSAERPKGSFSTLEIQRTEQGDSAMYLCASSPGTSSTQGTDTQYFGPGTRLTVL.

To note about this clone: Since a much larger clone is just one base distant, this may be a read error. V usage is TRBV6-5 and J usage is TRBJ1-3, with a weak D call TRBD1 (5 bases). Germline V CDR1 and CDR2: MNHEY, SVGAGI. The CDR3 totals 14 residues. V lost 6 bases to trimming and J lost 0 bases, with 9 bases between them. The chain's CDR3 is CASSRQNSGNTIYF. The CDR3 bases are TGTGCCAGCAGCCGACAGAACTCTGGAAACACCATATATTTT.

This clone was recorded once. This sequence joins TRBV6-5 and TRBJ2-5; weak D call: TRBD1 (5 bases). The CDR3 spans 13 residues. Trimming took 6 bases from V and 3 from J, leaving 11 bases between them. The germline V gene encodes CDR1 MNHEY and CDR2 SVGAGI. Written as DNA, the CDR3 is TGTGCCAGCAGCCGACAGTTTAAAGAGACCCAGTACTTC. Translated: CASSRQFKETQYF.

This chain connects TRBV5-8 to TRBJ2-7; TRBD1 matches at 8 bases. The CDR3 totals 14 residues. V gave up 0 bases and J gave up 4 bases; unmatched junction bases: 3. Germline V gene lookup returns CDR1 SGHTS and CDR2 YDEGEE. CDR3 DNA sequence: TGTGCCAGCAGCTTGGCTCAGGGGGCTTACGAGCAGTACTTC. Protein: CASSLAQGAYEQYF. Looking up the rest from reference TRBV5-8 and TRBJ2-7 gives the full variable domain: EAGVTQSPTHLIKTRGQQATLRCSPISGHTSVYWYQQALGLGLQFLLWYDEGEERNRGNFPPRFSGRQFPNYSSELNVNALELEDSALYLCASSLAQGAYEQYFGPGTRLTVT.

The J gene is TRBJ2-1, the V gene TRBV19, with 7 bases that match TRBD2. The V and J ends lost 8 bases and 7 bases, in that order; junction bases with no gene match: 20. The CDR3 runs to 17 residues. In germline, CDR1 is LNHDA, CDR2 SQIVND (reference sequence). CDR3: CASQTRARLAERNEQFF. The CDR3 nucleotides read TGTGCCAGTCAGACGCGAGCACGGCTAGCGGAGAGGAATGAGCAGTTCTTC.

The chain recombines TRBV6-1 with TRBJ2-3, with 9 bases fitting TRBD1. This CDR3 has 14 amino acids. CDR1 and CDR2 (germline): MNHNS, SASEGT. The ends lost 8 bases at V and 4 bases at J; junction bases unmatched: 7. As DNA, the CDR3 is TGTGCCAGCGTTGAACAGGGGGCATCAGATACGCAGTATTTT. This encodes CASVEQGASDTQYF.

This chain connects TRBV6-5 to TRBJ1-1; tentatively, D is TRBD1 (6 bases). The CDR3 sequence is 13 residues long. Germline V gene data show CDR1 as MNHEY and CDR2 as SVGAGI. Between the trimmed V and J ends, which lost 2 bases and 7 bases, there was a span of 11 bases. The CDR3 DNA reads TGTGCCAGCAGTTACGGGCACAGGGTTGAAGCTTTCTTT. As protein: CASSYGHRVEAFF.

The chain links TRBV25-1 to TRBJ2-2; D gene unclear. CDR1 is MGHDK and CDR2 is SYGVNS in the germline V gene. This CDR3 has 15 amino acids. V was cut by 4 bases and J by 3 bases, with 12 bases left in between. CDR3 coding DNA: TGTGCCAGCAGTGTTCTGAACCGAGACACCGGGGAGCTGTTTTTT. Encoded protein: CASSVLNRDTGELFF.

The rearrangement joins TRBV7-3 to TRBJ2-1, with 9 bases aligning to TRBD1. CDR1 and CDR2 from the germline V gene are SGHTA and FQGTGA. J was trimmed by 6 bases and V by 2 bases; bases with no gene match: 11. The CDR3 has 17 residues. As DNA, the CDR3 is TGTGCCAGCAGCTTAGGACCGACAGGGGGTGCTTCCAATGAGCAGTTCTTC. Amino acid sequence: CASSLGPTGGASNEQFF.

This chain uses TRBV19 with TRBJ2-5, with D possibly matching TRBD1 (5 bases). The CDR3 has 15 residues. Germline V gives CDR1 LNHDA, CDR2 SQIVND (reference sequence). With 5 bases removed from V and 1 base from J, the gap between germline ends came to 14 bases. The CDR3 protein is CASSPLSTAQETQYF. CDR3 DNA: TGTGCCAGTAGTCCCCTCTCGACAGCCCAAGAGACCCAGTACTTC.

J is TRBJ2-1 and V is TRBV11-1, with TRBD2 matching over 11 bases. Germline loops: CDR1 SGHAT, CDR2 FQDESV (reference sequence). With V trimmed by 5 bases and J by 4 bases, 1 base remained unmatched. This CDR3 has 14 residues. The CDR3 region is CASSTSGGYNEQFF. The CDR3 DNA reads TGTGCCAGCAGCACTAGCGGGGGTTACAATGAGCAGTTCTTC.

The chain recombines TRBV7-8 with TRBJ1-1; perhaps TRBD1 as D (5 bases). V lost 1 base to trimming and J lost 7 bases, with 10 bases between them. CDR1 is SGHVS and CDR2 is FQNEAQ in the germline V gene. The CDR3 is 13 amino acids. The CDR3 coding sequence is TGTGCCAGCAGCTTAGTATGGCAGGGTGAAGCTTTCTTT. It specifies CASSLVWQGEAFF.

J is TRBJ1-1 and V is TRBV27; TRBD1 matches 8 bases. Trimming cost V 4 bases and J 9 bases; bases outside gene matches: 10. The germline V gene encodes CDR1 MNHEY and CDR2 SMNVEV (reference sequence). This CDR3 contains 14 residues. The CDR3 region is CASSSGTGVRQAFF. In nucleotides, the CDR3 is TGTGCCAGCAGTTCAGGGACAGGTGTTCGACAAGCTTTCTTT.

The chain couples TRBV28 to TRBJ1-5; maybe TRBD1 (5 bases). CDR1 is MDHEN, CDR2 SYDVKM, per germline. The CDR3 contains 18 residues. With 3 bases removed from V and 0 bases from J, the gap between germline ends came to 18 bases. This chain's CDR3 is CASSLSFPTEYSNQPQHF. Written as DNA, the CDR3 is TGTGCCAGCAGTTTGTCTTTTCCGACAGAATATAGCAATCAGCCCCAGCATTTT.